The clone carrying this TCR beta chain was seen more than once but under ten times. This entry comes from a study of memory CD4+ T cells and cytomegalovirus serostatus. Whole-study context: Of the healthy Belgian adults, nine or ten were CMV seropositive and 24 seronegative.

Sequenced by immunoSEQ multiplex PCR; TCRdb stores in-frame clones only, minus some. The sample lists about 41,000 clones; roughly 83% were seen once. Single viable CD3+CD4+CD8-CD45RO+ cells were sorted as the memory CD4+ T cells. V lost 3 bases to trimming and J lost 4 bases, with 14 bases between them. The germline V gene encodes CDR1 SGHVS and CDR2 FQNEAQ. This CDR3 is built from 15 residues. The chain recombines TRBV7-8 with TRBJ2-3; tentatively, D is TRBD1 (6 bases). Source material: memory CD4+ T cells from blood. The TCR sequence derives from an adult in good health and CMV-seronegative. The CDR3 sequence: CASSLQGSLADTQYF. CDR3 in DNA: TGTGCCAGCAGCTTGCAGGGGAGTTTGGCAGATACGCAGTATTTT.